This T cell receptor beta chain stems from a study of T cells in localized non-small cell lung cancer. Libraries were prepared by immunoSEQ multiplex PCR; TCRdb keeps only in-frame clonotypes and omits some of them. This sample carries roughly 89,000 clones, approximately 91% of them seen once, and the ten largest clones take 4.1%. As for this clone: Its cognate antigen is unknown.

This CDR3 spans 15 amino acids. Per germline, CDR1 KGHSH and CDR2 LQKENI. J lost 3 bases, V lost 4 bases, and 7 bases had no gene match. General study results and limits: Heterogeneity cannot be ruled out, as sequencing used one tumor region only. Turning up in adjacent lung were a median around 60 of the top 100 tumor clones. Uninvolved neighboring lung showed the greatest T cell clonality, exceeding tumor.

The rearrangement joins TRBV18 to TRBJ2-7; 9 positions match TRBD1. This receptor was taken from a woman aged 35-75 years with stage II squamous cell lung carcinoma. Sequencing was performed on PBMCs, taken before any cancer treatment. CDR3 sequence: CASSRGQGGGYEQYF. CDR3 DNA sequence: TGTGCCAGCTCACGGGGACAGGGAGGGGGCTACGAGCAGTACTTC.